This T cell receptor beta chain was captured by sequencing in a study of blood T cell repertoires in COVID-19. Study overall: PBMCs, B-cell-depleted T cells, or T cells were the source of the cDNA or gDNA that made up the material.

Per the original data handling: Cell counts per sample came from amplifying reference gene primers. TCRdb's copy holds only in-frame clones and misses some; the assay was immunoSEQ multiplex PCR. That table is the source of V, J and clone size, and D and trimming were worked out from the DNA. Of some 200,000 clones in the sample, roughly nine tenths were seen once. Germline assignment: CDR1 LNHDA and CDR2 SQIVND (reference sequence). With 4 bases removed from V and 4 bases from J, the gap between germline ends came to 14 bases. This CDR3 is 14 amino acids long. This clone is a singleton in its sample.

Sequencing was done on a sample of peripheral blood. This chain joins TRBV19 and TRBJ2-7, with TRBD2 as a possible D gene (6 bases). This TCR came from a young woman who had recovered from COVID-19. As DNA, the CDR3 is TGTGCCAGTAGTACGGGAGCCGGACCTTACGAGCAGTACTTC. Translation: CASSTGAGPYEQYF.